Following are 2 T cell receptor beta chains from one sample sequenced in a study of T cells in localized non-small cell lung cancer. TCRdb keeps only in-frame clones here, not all; method: immunoSEQ multiplex PCR. This sample carries under 95,000 clones, around 82% of them seen once, and the ten largest clones take 7.5% to 10%. The specimen was peripheral blood, collected before any cancer treatment. These receptors came from an older female donor with stage I lung adenocarcinoma.

The chain is built from TRBV9 and TRBJ2-3; 10 bases map to TRBD2. Trimming cost V 4 bases and J 0 bases; bases outside gene matches: 8. Germline V CDR1 and CDR2: SGDLS, YYNGEE. This CDR3 is 17 amino acids long. CDR3 sequence (DNA): TGTGCCAGCAGCCCCAGGACTAGCGGAGTTAGCACAGATACGCAGTATTTT. As protein: CASSPRTSGVSTDTQYF.

The genes are TRBV27 and TRBJ1-2, with a possible D match to TRBD1 (6 bases). Germline loops: CDR1 MNHEY, CDR2 SMNVEV (reference sequence). Trimming stripped 2 bases from V and 5 bases from J, with 12 bases between. The length of the CDR3 is 14 residues. The CDR3 DNA follows: TGTGCCAGCAGTTTAAGGGGAGGGGGATATGGCTACACCTTC. Residues: CASSLRGGGYGYTF.